A selection of T cell receptor beta chains follows, all from one sample in a study of T cell responses to AZD1222 COVID-19 vaccine. Profiling relied on immunoSEQ multiplex PCR, and the TCRdb table lists in-frame clones only, not all of them. The sample shows about 130,000 clones, about 93% of them seen only once. The input for sequencing was peripheral blood, taken on day 0 of AZD1222 vaccination. The receptor source for this set is an adult in good health. Both conserved end residues are part of each CDR3. The order of the fields is J gene, V gene, D gene, clone size, CDR3 DNA, CDR3 protein. D genes are given only for firm matches. Some rows mark clone size as missing; the rest say once, few, many or name a class of expanded clone.

TRBJ2-1,TRBV3-1/TRBV3-2,TRBD2,.,TGTGCCAGCAGCCAAGACCTGACTAGCGGGCCTTCCCCCTACAATGAGCAGTTCTTC,CASSQDLTSGPSPYNEQFF
TRBJ1-6,TRBV25-1,.,.,TGTGCCAGCAGTGAATCTGGATGGGCTTCACCCCTCCACTTT,CASSESGWASPLHF
TRBJ1-1,TRBV6-5,TRBD1,.,TGTGCCAGCAGTCTCGGACAGGGGATCCACACTGAAGCTTTCTTT,CASSLGQGIHTEAFF
TRBJ1-5,TRBV10-3,.,.,TGTGCCATCAGTGGGGATTATCAGCCCCAGCATTTT,CAISGDYQPQHF
TRBJ1-1,TRBV11-1,.,once,TGTGCCAGCACCACACAGGGTGGCACTGAAGCTTTCTTT,CASTTQGGTEAFF
TRBJ2-1,TRBV19,.,.,TGTGCCAGTAGTATATGGGGGGTACCAGAGCAGTTCTTC,CASSIWGVPEQFF
TRBJ2-7,TRBV12-3/TRBV12-4,.,.,TGTGCCAGCAGTTTAGGACTGGCGTACGAGCAGTACTTC,CASSLGLAYEQYF
TRBJ1-1,TRBV27,.,.,TGTGCCAGCAACCTTCAGGGTCCTTGGAACACTGAAGCTTTCTTT,CASNLQGPWNTEAFF
TRBJ1-6,TRBV10-3,TRBD1,.,TGTGCCATCAGTGGACAGGGCTCCGAAGAGAGGGCCCTCCACTTT,CAISGQGSEERALHF
TRBJ1-1,TRBV2,.,.,TGTGCCAGCAGCGGACAGAGGGAGACTGAAGCTTTCTTT,CASSGQRETEAFF